The clone carrying this T cell receptor (beta chain) was detected only a few times. The antigen is not known. The CDR3 totals 16 residues. Losses at the gene ends were 6 bases for V and 5 bases for J; bases not matched to a gene: 9. Germline values: CDR1 MNHNS, CDR2 SASEGT. Template switching created a universal primer site, and the cDNA included unique molecular identifiers. Each CDR3 protein is one row after TCRdb ran MiXCR on the 5' RACE reads. The data hold 240,000 or so distinct CDR3 sequences, with about 10% observed a single time. This sample is part of a study of identical twins. Broader study findings: In drawing conclusions, the study used cross-sectional statistical analysis and did not follow the same donors. Abundant beta clonotypes from cord blood bore fewer insertions; memory repertoires lacked this pattern.

The receptor's source is a man aged 50-59 years in good health. The V and J genes are TRBV6-1 and TRBJ2-5; 13 bases agree with TRBD2. The sequenced sample consisted of memory T cells sorted from blood. The CDR3 sequence: CASSRFRTSGGETQYF. The CDR3, as DNA: TGTGCCAGCAGCCGCTTCAGGACTAGCGGGGGCGAGACCCAGTACTTC.